The 25 T cell receptor beta chains given below trace back to one sample, sequenced in a study of CD8 T cells in Susac syndrome. Random hexamers served to reverse transcribe about 0.45 to 1 ug RNA. TCRdb re-analysed the immunoSEQ multiplex PCR reads in MiXCR, keeping a single row per CDR3 protein. The sample shows about 160,000 distinct CDR3 sequences, around 93% of them seen only once. Input material: CD4+ T cells from PBMCs. The receptors were gathered from a human donor in good health.

The chain carries TRBV3-1 and TRBJ1-3; TRBD1 matches at 11 bases. Trimming removed 1 base from V and 4 bases from J; junction bases left unmatched: 6. The CDR3 has 17 amino acids. The germline V gene encodes CDR1 LGHDT and CDR2 YNNKEL (reference sequence). Here the CDR3 DNA reads TGTGCCAGCAGCCAAGGATCGGACAGGGGGCAAGGAAACACCATATATTTT. Translating gives CASSQGSDRGQGNTIYF.

This chain joins TRBV4-2 and TRBJ1-6; the D is unclear. CDR1 is LGHNA and CDR2 is YNFKEQ in the germline V gene. V gave up 0 bases and J gave up 4 bases, with 1 base separating them. The CDR3 runs 13 residues. CDR3 residues: CASSQEYNSPLHF. CDR3 sequence (DNA): TGTGCCAGCAGCCAAGAATATAATTCACCCCTCCACTTT.

The rearrangement joins TRBV20-1 to TRBJ1-1, with D possibly matching TRBD1 (6 bases). The CDR3 totals 13 residues. The ends were cut back, 3 bases at V and 2 bases at J, with 10 bases in the middle. Germline-derived CDR1 and CDR2 are DFQATT and SNEGSKA (reference sequence). This CDR3 is CSARGTSNTEAFF. The DNA of the CDR3 is TGCAGTGCTAGGGGGACAAGCAACACTGAAGCTTTCTTT.

The CDR3: CASSQSQRTGYSGNTIYF. The CDR3 nucleotides are TGTGCCAGCAGCCAATCCCAACGGACGGGCTACTCTGGAAACACCATATATTTT. The J gene is TRBJ1-3, the V gene TRBV3-1; no definite D call. V lost 2 bases to trimming and J lost 0 bases, with 17 bases between them. The germline V gene has CDR1 LGHDT and CDR2 YNNKEL (reference sequence). This CDR3 has 18 amino acids.

This rearrangement joins TRBV7-9 to TRBJ2-5, with TRBD2 as a possible D gene (5 bases). V lost 5 bases, J lost 1 base, and 11 bases lay in between. The CDR3 runs 14 residues. Germline CDR1 reads SEHNR; CDR2 reads FQNEAQ (reference sequence). CDR3 sequence: CASSAWTAQETQYF. The CDR3 DNA is TGTGCCAGCAGCGCCTGGACTGCCCAAGAGACCCAGTACTTC.

The chain recombines TRBV19 with TRBJ1-5, with no clear D. The CDR3 extends over 12 amino acids. Trimming cost V 2 bases and J 7 bases, with 6 bases left between them. The germline CDR1 and CDR2 sequences are LNHDA and SQIVND (reference sequence). The DNA of the CDR3 is TGTGCCAGTAGTATAAGAAGCCAGCCCCAGCATTTT. Translation: CASSIRSQPQHF.

The genes are TRBV6-5 and TRBJ1-5, with TRBD1 as a possible D gene (6 bases). There are 13 residues in the CDR3. Germline-derived CDR1 and CDR2 are MNHEY and SVGAGI. The ends were cut back, 6 bases at V and 3 bases at J, with 9 bases in the middle. Written as DNA, the CDR3 is TGTGCCAGCAGACAGGGTTCCAATCAGCCCCAGCATTTT. It translates to CASRQGSNQPQHF.

This chain links TRBV4-1 with TRBJ2-1; a weak D match, TRBD2 (5 bases). The CDR3 is 16 residues long. Germline CDR1 reads MGHRA; CDR2 reads YSYEKL. Trimming took 6 bases from V and 2 from J, leaving 17 bases between them. In DNA form, the CDR3 reads TGCGCCAGCAGACGTTTTTTAGAGGAGGCCTACAATGAGCAGTTCTTC. This codes for CASRRFLEEAYNEQFF.

The rearrangement joins TRBV12-3 or TRBV12-4 to TRBJ1-1; D ambiguous. This CDR3 has 13 residues. V was cut by 3 bases and J by 5 bases, with 10 bases left in between. The CDR3 loop reads CASSFTEETEAFF. Here the CDR3 DNA reads TGTGCCAGCAGTTTTACAGAGGAGACTGAAGCTTTCTTT.

This chain links TRBV30 with TRBJ1-6; D unclear. Deletions cut 3 bases from V and 9 bases from J, with 12 bases between. The CDR3 totals 13 residues. The germline V gene encodes CDR1 GTSNPN and CDR2 SVGIG (reference sequence). CDR3 in amino acids: CAWSDGLTSPLHF. CDR3 bases: TGTGCCTGGAGCGATGGACTGACTTCACCCCTCCACTTT. Looking up the rest from reference TRBV30 and TRBJ1-6 gives the full variable domain: SQTIHQWPATLVQPVGSPLSLECTVEGTSNPNLYWYRQAAGRGLQLLFYSVGIGQISSEVPQNLSASRPQDRQFILSSKKLLLSDSGFYLCAWSDGLTSPLHFGNGTRLTVT.

This chain links TRBV7-9 with TRBJ1-3, with D unclear. Trimming took 8 bases from V and 0 from J, leaving 8 bases between them. Germline assignment: CDR1 SEHNR and CDR2 FQNEAQ (reference sequence). CDR3 length: 13 residues. CDR3 protein: CASGVSSGNTIYF. The DNA of the CDR3 is TGTGCCAGCGGTGTTTCCTCTGGAAACACCATATATTTT.

The genes are TRBV3-1 and TRBJ2-7; 7 nucleotides match TRBD2. The CDR3 has 15 residues. Germline CDR1 reads LGHDT; CDR2 reads YNNKEL (reference sequence). The V segment lost 4 bases and the J segment 3 bases; nucleotides outside the gene matches: 9. CDR3 sequence: CASSPSSGADYEQYF. Here the CDR3 DNA reads TGTGCCAGCAGCCCTTCAAGCGGGGCAGACTACGAGCAGTACTTC.

The chain is built from TRBV27 and TRBJ1-6; no clear D gene. The length of the CDR3 is 14 residues. V lost 5 bases to trimming and J lost 7 bases, with 12 bases between them. CDR1 MNHEY and CDR2 SMNVEV come from the germline V gene (reference sequence). CDR3 region: CASSARPENSPLHF. The CDR3 nucleotides are TGTGCCAGCAGTGCACGGCCCGAAAATTCACCCCTCCACTTT.

The chain is built from TRBV9 and TRBJ2-2; possibly TRBD1 for D (5 bases). The CDR3 totals 15 residues. Looked up from germline, CDR1 is SGDLS and CDR2 is YYNGEE. The germline V and J ends were trimmed by 0 bases and 1 base, with 7 bases remaining between them. CDR3 sequence (DNA): TGTGCCAGCAGCGTAGACAGGTTGAACACCGGGGAGCTGTTTTTT. It translates to CASSVDRLNTGELFF.

This chain connects TRBV7-2 to TRBJ2-3, with TRBD2 matching 10 bases. From germline, CDR1 is SGHTA and CDR2 FQGNSA. Losses at the gene ends were 2 bases for V and 5 bases for J; bases not matched to a gene: 7. This CDR3 region has 16 residues. This CDR3 is CASSLNLAGVGDTQYF. The CDR3 DNA follows: TGTGCCAGCAGCTTAAATCTAGCGGGGGTTGGAGATACGCAGTATTTT.

There are a few counts of this clonotype. This rearrangement joins TRBV5-1 to TRBJ2-7, with a weak D call TRBD1 (5 bases). CDR3 size: 12 residues. V shed 3 bases and J shed 3 bases, with 7 bases lying between them. Germline values: CDR1 SGHRS, CDR2 YFSETQ. The CDR3 spells CASSSTGYEQYF. CDR3 DNA: TGCGCCAGCAGCTCCACAGGCTACGAGCAGTACTTC. Drawing the rest from reference TRBV5-1 and TRBJ2-7, the complete variable domain is KAGVTQTPRYLIKTRGQQVTLSCSPISGHRSVSWYQQTPGQGLQFLFEYFSETQRNKGNFPGRFSGRQFSNSRSEMNVSTLELGDSALYLCASSSTGYEQYFGPGTRLTVT.

CDR3 DNA sequence: TGCAGCTGTCGAGGGGGGTTGGGTGAAAAACTGTTTTTT. Encoded protein: CSCRGGLGEKLFF. This chain connects TRBV20-1 to TRBJ1-4; a weak D match, TRBD1 (6 bases). This CDR3 is built from 13 residues. Germline V gene sequence: CDR1 DFQATT, CDR2 SNEGSKA (reference sequence).

V and J are TRBV2 and TRBJ1-1; the D is unclear. V was cut by 0 bases and J by 2 bases, with 10 bases left in between. The CDR3 runs 15 residues. In germline, CDR1 is SNHLY, CDR2 FYNNEI. CDR3 protein: CASSEASYFNTEAFF. The CDR3, as DNA: TGTGCCAGCAGTGAAGCATCCTACTTTAACACTGAAGCTTTCTTT.

The V call is TRBV20-1, the J call TRBJ2-3; D is ambiguous. Trimming cost V 0 bases and J 0 bases, with 4 bases left between them. The CDR3 loop spans 13 amino acids. The germline gives CDR1 DFQATT, CDR2 SNEGSKA (reference sequence). The CDR3 region has the DNA TGCAGTGCTAGAGATCCCAGCACAGATACGCAGTATTTT. It codes for CSARDPSTDTQYF.

CDR3: CASSEFAAQNYGYTF. Here the CDR3 DNA reads TGTGCCAGCAGTGAATTTGCGGCCCAGAACTATGGCTACACCTTC. This chain joins TRBV6-1 and TRBJ1-2, with D uncertain. This CDR3 region has 15 residues. Deletions cut 2 bases from V and 2 bases from J, with 12 bases between. Germline V gene sequence: CDR1 MNHNS, CDR2 SASEGT.

The chain employs TRBV7-2 and TRBJ1-6; D is possibly TRBD1 (6 bases). Trimming took 1 base from V and 7 from J, leaving 17 bases between them. The CDR3 spans 17 residues. The germline V gene encodes CDR1 SGHTA and CDR2 FQGNSA. Here the CDR3 reads CASSLVGGRGTNSPLHF. CDR3 nucleotides: TGTGCCAGCAGCTTAGTAGGCGGCAGGGGTACGAATTCACCCCTCCACTTT.

The CDR3 region is CATSRDTGLYEQYF. The CDR3 nucleotides are TGTGCCACCAGCAGAGATACAGGACTCTACGAGCAGTACTTC. The chain recombines TRBV15 with TRBJ2-7; D may correspond to TRBD1 or TRBD2 (5 bases each). The CDR3 consists of 14 residues. Between the trimmed V and J ends, which lost 0 bases and 3 bases, there was a span of 9 bases. The germline V gene has CDR1 LNHNV and CDR2 YYDKDF (reference sequence). The complete variable domain, with remaining parts taken from reference TRBV15 and TRBJ2-7, reads DAMVIQNPRYQVTQFGKPVTLSCSQTLNHNVMYWYQQKSSQAPKLLFHYYDKDFNNEADTPDNFQSRRPNTSFCFLDIRSPGLGDTAMYLCATSRDTGLYEQYFGPGTRLTVT.

This sequence joins TRBV11-2 and TRBJ2-2; 14 bases line up with TRBD2. This CDR3 is built from 17 residues. The ends lost 5 bases at V and 7 bases at J; junction bases unmatched: 9. Germline values: CDR1 SGHAT, CDR2 FQNNGV. CDR3 loop: CASSPRLAGGPGGELFF. The CDR3, as DNA: TGTGCCAGCAGCCCTCGACTAGCGGGGGGGCCAGGCGGGGAGCTGTTTTTT.

V is TRBV3-1 and J is TRBJ2-1; 8 bases align to TRBD1. V gave up 2 bases and J gave up 7 bases; unmatched junction bases: 4. CDR1 and CDR2 from the germline V gene are LGHDT and YNNKEL (reference sequence). The CDR3 runs 14 residues. The chain's CDR3 is CASSQPDRGNEQFF. CDR3 in DNA: TGTGCCAGCAGCCAACCCGACAGGGGTAATGAGCAGTTCTTC.

The chain couples TRBV6-1 to TRBJ1-6; no definite D call. The CDR3 covers 11 residues. V gave up 6 bases and J gave up 8 bases, with 5 bases separating them. CDR1 is MNHNS and CDR2 is SASEGT in the germline V gene. CDR3 nucleotide sequence: TGTGCCAGCAGGTGGGATTCACCCCTCCACTTT. This sequence encodes CASRWDSPLHF.